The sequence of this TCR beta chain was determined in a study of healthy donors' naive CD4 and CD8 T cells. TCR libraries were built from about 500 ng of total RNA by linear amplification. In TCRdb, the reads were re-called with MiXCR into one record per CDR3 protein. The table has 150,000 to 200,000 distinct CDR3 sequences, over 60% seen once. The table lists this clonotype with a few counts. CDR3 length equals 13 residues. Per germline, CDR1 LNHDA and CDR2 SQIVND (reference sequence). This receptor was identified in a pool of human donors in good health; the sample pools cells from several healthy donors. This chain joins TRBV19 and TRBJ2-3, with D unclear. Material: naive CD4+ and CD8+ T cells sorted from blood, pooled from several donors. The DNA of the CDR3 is TGTGCTTCCCGCCAGTCTAGCACAGATACGCAGTATTTT. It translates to CASRQSSTDTQYF.